This TCR beta chain was recovered during a study of shared clonotypes between healthy human individuals. Assay used: immunoSEQ multiplex PCR; TCRdb lists only in-frame clones, some missing. The sample lists millions of clones; about 92% were seen once. V gave up 6 bases and J gave up 8 bases; unmatched junction bases: 10. The V gene's germline CDR1 is MNHEY and CDR2 SVGAGI. The CDR3 spans 14 residues. Investigators divided CD4+ cells into CD45RA+ naive and CD45RA-negative memory subsets. V is TRBV6-5 and J is TRBJ1-2, with 9 bases lining up with TRBD1. Sequencing was done on a sample of naive CD4+ T cells sorted from blood. Documented subset: CD45RA+ positively selected. The clonotype comes from a man aged 18-30 years in good health. CDR3 protein: CASRNRDRAGGYTF. CDR3 coding DNA: TGTGCCAGCAGAAACCGGGACAGGGCAGGAGGCTACACCTTC.